The text below deals with one TCR beta chain. Primers for the PCR totalled 60 Vbeta and 13 Jbeta. Assay used: immunoSEQ multiplex PCR; TCRdb lists only in-frame clones, some missing. The sample comprises more than 95,000 clones, about 82% of which are singletons, and less than 2.5% rests with the top ten. The data originate from a study of cytomegalovirus exposure and HLA in healthy donors. The CDR3 is made up of 14 amino acids. The germline V gene has CDR1 WNHNN and CDR2 SYGVQD (reference sequence). V was clipped by 2 bases and J by 6 bases, with 10 bases between them. Source material: PBMCs. The source of this sequence is a man between 50 and 59 years old in good health and CMV-seronegative. The rearrangement uses TRBV10-1 and TRBJ2-2; D uncertain. The chain's CDR3 is CASSERLEAGELFF. The CDR3 nucleotides read TGCGCCAGCAGTGAGAGATTAGAGGCCGGGGAGCTGTTTTTT.